The 25 T cell receptor beta chains given below trace back to one sample, sequenced in a study of shared clonotypes between healthy human individuals. Profiling relied on immunoSEQ multiplex PCR, and the TCRdb table lists in-frame clones only, not all of them. The sample includes more than 1,200,000 clones, just under 99% seen only once; the top ten take roughly 0.35%. Sequencing input: naive CD4+ T cells sorted from blood. Described subset: CD45RA+ positively selected. The receptors here all came from a man aged 25 to 40 in good health.

The chain joins TRBV5-1 to TRBJ2-5; the match to TRBD1 covers 7 bases. Germline V gene data show CDR1 as SGHRS and CDR2 as YFSETQ. This CDR3 comprises 16 residues. J gave up 3 bases and V 5 bases, and 13 bases lay outside the gene matches. CDR3 in amino acids: CASSFVVGTGEETQYF. CDR3 DNA sequence: TGCGCCAGCAGTTTTGTTGTTGGCACAGGGGAAGAGACCCAGTACTTC.

The rearrangement uses TRBV2 and TRBJ2-7, with D possibly matching TRBD1 (5 bases). The CDR3 is 14 amino acids. V lost 7 bases and J lost 2, with 15 bases in between. Germline V gives CDR1 SNHLY, CDR2 FYNNEI. CDR3 sequence (DNA): TGTGCCAGCATCCTTTCCAGGGTGCCCTACGAGCAGTACTTC. It codes for CASILSRVPYEQYF.

The rearrangement links TRBV6-1 to TRBJ2-5; D is possibly TRBD1 (6 bases). The CDR3 sequence is 16 residues long. V lost 3 bases, J lost 7 bases, and 21 bases lay in between. The germline gives CDR1 MNHNS, CDR2 SASEGT. The CDR3 region is CASSDQPGQILWTQYF. For the CDR3, the DNA is TGTGCCAGCAGTGATCAACCGGGACAAATTTTGTGGACCCAGTACTTC.

The rearrangement links TRBV7-3 to TRBJ2-4, with 7 bases that match TRBD1. Germline CDR1 and CDR2: SGHTA and FQGTGA. Trimming cost V 4 bases and J 6 bases; bases outside gene matches: 6. CDR3 length: 14 amino acids. DNA for the CDR3: TGTGCCAGCAGCTCGACAGGGCCCGGAAACATTCAGTACTTC. Residues: CASSSTGPGNIQYF.

The chain joins TRBV11-3 to TRBJ2-1, with a tentative D call TRBD1 (5 bases). Germline V gene sequence: CDR1 SGHNT, CDR2 YENEEA. Between the trimmed V and J ends, which lost 0 bases and 7 bases, there was a span of 13 bases. The CDR3 runs 15 residues. The CDR3 nucleotides read TGTGCCAGCAGCTTAGATGGGGTCTCAGGGAATGAGCAGTTCTTC. It is translated as CASSLDGVSGNEQFF.

The rearrangement links TRBV5-1 to TRBJ2-3, with TRBD2 identical over 14 bases. CDR1 is SGHRS and CDR2 is YFSETQ in the germline V gene. J was trimmed by 4 bases and V by 3 bases; bases with no gene match: 7. The CDR3 is 17 residues long. Here the CDR3 DNA reads TGCGCCAGCAGCTCGGGACTAGCGGGAGTGTTTGCAGATACGCAGTATTTT. This translates into CASSSGLAGVFADTQYF. Together with reference TRBV5-1 and TRBJ2-3, the CDR3 gives the full variable domain: KAGVTQTPRYLIKTRGQQVTLSCSPISGHRSVSWYQQTPGQGLQFLFEYFSETQRNKGNFPGRFSGRQFSNSRSEMNVSTLELGDSALYLCASSSGLAGVFADTQYFGPGTRLTVL.

The chain recombines TRBV7-2 with TRBJ2-1, with D tentatively TRBD1 (6 bases). The V end lost 5 bases, the J end lost 9 bases, and 14 bases lay between the germline ends. Germline assignment: CDR1 SGHTA and CDR2 FQGNSA. The CDR3 runs to 13 residues. In DNA, the CDR3 is TGTGCCAGCAGCGCACAGGACAGCTCTGAGCAGTTCTTC. Amino acid sequence: CASSAQDSSEQFF.

The chain employs TRBV5-4 and TRBJ1-5; D uncertain. Germline V gives CDR1 SGHNT, CDR2 YYREEE (reference sequence). The germline V and J ends were trimmed by 4 bases and 3 bases, with 11 bases remaining between them. The CDR3 consists of 14 residues. DNA of the CDR3: TGTGCCAGCAGCCCAGGACGGGACAATCAGCCCCAGCATTTT. Translation: CASSPGRDNQPQHF.

V is TRBV29-1 and J is TRBJ1-5; D is perhaps TRBD1 (5 bases). V was clipped by 7 bases and J by 8 bases, with 21 bases between them. This CDR3 is built from 14 residues. Germline-derived CDR1 and CDR2 are SQVTM and ANQGSEA. CDR3 sequence: CSAGRDEGLKPQHF. The CDR3 nucleotides are TGCAGCGCCGGAAGGGACGAGGGTTTGAAGCCCCAGCATTTT. Based on the CDR3 plus reference TRBV29-1 and TRBJ1-5, the full variable domain is SAVISQKPSRDICQRGTSLTIQCQVDSQVTMMFWYRQQPGQSLTLIATANQGSEATYESGFVIDKFPISRPNLTFSTLTVSNMSPEDSSIYLCSAGRDEGLKPQHFGDGTRLSIL.

The chain carries TRBV5-5 and TRBJ2-6, with 9 positions matching TRBD1. Germline CDR1 and CDR2: SGHKS and YYEKEE (reference sequence). The CDR3 totals 17 residues. Trimming removed 0 bases from V and 4 bases from J; junction bases left unmatched: 5. Here the CDR3 DNA reads TGTGCCAGCAGCTTGGACAGGGGGCGAGGCGGGGCCAACGTCCTGACTTTC. This codes for CASSLDRGRGGANVLTF.

A remark on this clone: Additional DNA sequences in this sample encode the identical CDR3. The chain joins TRBV18 to TRBJ2-6; D remains ambiguous. V lost 1 base to trimming and J lost 3 bases, with 7 bases between them. The CDR3 contains 15 residues. The germline V gene has CDR1 KGHSH and CDR2 LQKENI. The CDR3 here is CASSPLGVGANVLTF. CDR3 DNA: TGTGCCAGCTCACCACTTGGGGTTGGGGCCAACGTCCTGACTTTC.

The chain links TRBV9 to TRBJ1-3; D possibly corresponds to TRBD1 (5 bases). V was shortened by 1 base and J by 0 bases, with 11 bases between the two germline ends. The CDR3 contains 16 residues. Germline V gene data show CDR1 as SGDLS and CDR2 as YYNGEE. The CDR3 protein is CASSVLGVSSGNTIYF. In DNA, the CDR3 is TGTGCCAGCAGCGTACTGGGGGTCTCCTCTGGAAACACCATATATTTT.

This chain joins TRBV6-6 and TRBJ1-5; D might be TRBD1 (5 bases). The V and J ends lost 0 bases and 0 bases respectively, with 9 bases between them. Germline values: CDR1 MNHNY, CDR2 SVGAGI (reference sequence). This CDR3 contains 16 residues. The DNA of the CDR3 is TGTGCCAGCAGTTACTCGGGGACGGGTAGCAATCAGCCCCAGCATTTT. Translated: CASSYSGTGSNQPQHF.

This chain connects TRBV6-1 to TRBJ1-1; no firm D call. Trimming left V 6 bases short and J 3 bases short, with 11 bases between. CDR3 size: 13 residues. Germline lookup yields CDR1 MNHNS and CDR2 SASEGT. CDR3 sequence reads: CASSLSGDTEAFF. Written as DNA, the CDR3 is TGTGCCAGCAGCCTAAGTGGTGACACTGAAGCTTTCTTT.

The V gene is TRBV19, the J gene TRBJ2-2; 7 bases align to TRBD1. The trim removed 3 bases at V and 0 bases at J, leaving 1 base unmatched. The V gene's germline CDR1 is LNHDA and CDR2 SQIVND (reference sequence). The CDR3 loop spans 15 amino acids. The DNA of the CDR3 is TGTGCCAGTAGTATGGGGACAGCGAACACCGGGGAGCTGTTTTTT. The encoded protein is CASSMGTANTGELFF.

V gene TRBV30 combines with J gene TRBJ1-2; no firm D call. Germline CDR1 is GTSNPN and CDR2 is SVGIG (reference sequence). The CDR3 has 12 amino acids. Trimming removed 2 bases at V and 8 bases at J, with 12 bases between. The CDR3, as DNA: TGTGCCTGGAGTAGGCGGGGTAAAGGCTACACCTTC. Translated: CAWSRRGKGYTF.

The chain has TRBV10-3 and TRBJ2-1; D call uncertain. Germline V lookup: CDR1 ENHRY, CDR2 SYGVKD. This CDR3 is 12 amino acids long. The V end was cut by 8 bases, the J end by 4 bases, with 9 bases between. The CDR3 DNA reads as TGTGCCATCGGAGATCGGTACAATGAGCAGTTCTTC. Translation gives CAIGDRYNEQFF.

The chain recombines TRBV15 with TRBJ2-2; D possibly corresponds to TRBD2 (5 bases). The CDR3 extends over 14 amino acids. Trimming left V 3 bases short and J 6 bases short, with 11 bases between. The germline V gene has CDR1 LNHNV and CDR2 YYDKDF (reference sequence). This CDR3 reads CATSRGLGAGELFF. CDR3 coding DNA: TGTGCCACCAGCAGGGGGTTGGGAGCCGGGGAGCTGTTTTTT. Together with reference TRBV15 and TRBJ2-2, the CDR3 gives the full variable domain: DAMVIQNPRYQVTQFGKPVTLSCSQTLNHNVMYWYQQKSSQAPKLLFHYYDKDFNNEADTPDNFQSRRPNTSFCFLDIRSPGLGDTAMYLCATSRGLGAGELFFGEGSRLTVL.

The V and J genes are TRBV15 and TRBJ1-5, with D possibly matching TRBD1 (5 bases). The CDR3 spans 14 residues. The germline gives CDR1 LNHNV, CDR2 YYDKDF (reference sequence). Trimming took off 8 bases at V and 2 bases at J, with 13 bases between the two ends. In DNA form, the CDR3 reads TGTGCCACCGCTGGAGGGGCGCGCAATCAGCCCCAGCATTTT. Protein product: CATAGGARNQPQHF.

Notes on this clone: The same CDR3 can be traced to other DNA sequences in this sample. The chain joins TRBV28 to TRBJ2-3; TRBD2 matches 8 bases. CDR3 length equals 15 residues. The germline V gene encodes CDR1 MDHEN and CDR2 SYDVKM. The junction had 2 bases not matched to a gene; V was cut back by 3 bases and J by 0 bases. The CDR3 nucleotides read TGTGCCAGCAGTTTCCCTAGCGGGAGCACAGATACGCAGTATTTT. Its translation is CASSFPSGSTDTQYF. Full variable domain (outside the CDR3, taken from reference TRBV28 and TRBJ2-3): DVKVTQSSRYLVKRTGEKVFLECVQDMDHENMFWYRQDPGLGLRLIYFSYDVKMKEKGDIPEGYSVSREKKERFSLILESASTNQTSMYLCASSFPSGSTDTQYFGPGTRLTVL.

V is TRBV29-1 and J is TRBJ2-3, with a weak D call TRBD2 (5 bases). CDR1 is SQVTM, CDR2 ANQGSEA, per germline. The CDR3 is 19 amino acids. Trimming cost V 4 bases and J 2 bases, with 28 bases left between them. The CDR3 coding sequence is TGCAGCGTTGCAATGTCAGTTCGGGATCCTTCCCGATCCACAGATACGCAGTATTTT. Amino acid sequence: CSVAMSVRDPSRSTDTQYF.

The CDR3 reads CASSTGNEQFF. The CDR3 nucleotides read TGCGCCAGCAGTACAGGGAATGAGCAGTTCTTC. The V and J genes are TRBV10-1 and TRBJ2-1, with D perhaps TRBD1 (6 bases). CDR3 length: 11 amino acids. Trimming removed 5 bases from V and 7 bases from J, with 6 bases in between. Germline V gene data show CDR1 as WNHNN and CDR2 as SYGVQD (reference sequence).

The CDR3 loop reads CASSPRILGSYEQYF. The DNA of the CDR3 is TGTGCCAGCTCACCCAGGATCCTTGGGTCCTACGAGCAGTACTTC. The gene calls are TRBV18 and TRBJ2-7, with D unclear. The length of the CDR3 is 15 residues. The germline V gene has CDR1 KGHSH and CDR2 LQKENI. The V and J ends lost 3 bases and 1 base respectively, with 13 bases between them.

This chain links TRBV5-5 with TRBJ2-7; TRBD2 matches at 12 bases. Looked up from germline, CDR1 is SGHKS and CDR2 is YYEKEE (reference sequence). V lost 4 bases and J lost 0; bases outside the gene matches: 5. The CDR3 length is 16 residues. The CDR3 bases are TGTGCCAGCAGCCCGAAACTAGCGGGAGGCTCCTACGAGCAGTACTTC. Encoded protein: CASSPKLAGGSYEQYF.

The CDR3 region is CASSLGSGGSSYEQYF. The CDR3 region has the DNA TGTGCCAGCAGCTTAGGGTCCGGCGGGAGCTCCTACGAGCAGTACTTC. V and J are TRBV7-6 and TRBJ2-7, with 7 bases matching TRBD2. J was trimmed by 0 bases and V by 1 base; bases with no gene match: 6. The CDR3 contains 16 residues. Germline CDR1 reads SGHVS; CDR2 reads FNYEAQ.